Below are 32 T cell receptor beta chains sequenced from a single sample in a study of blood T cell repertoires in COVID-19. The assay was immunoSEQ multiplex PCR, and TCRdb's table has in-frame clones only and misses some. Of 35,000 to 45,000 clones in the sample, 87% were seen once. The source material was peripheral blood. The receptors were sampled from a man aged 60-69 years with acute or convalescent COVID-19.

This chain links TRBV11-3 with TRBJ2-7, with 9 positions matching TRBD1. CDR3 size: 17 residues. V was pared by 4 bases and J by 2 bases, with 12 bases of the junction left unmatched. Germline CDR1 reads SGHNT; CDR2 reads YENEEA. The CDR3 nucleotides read TGTGCCAGCAGCTGTCGTAGACAGGGGGTTTTACCCTACGAGCAGTACTTC. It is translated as CASSCRRQGVLPYEQYF.

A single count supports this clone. CDR3: CASSAGRVFVSEAFF. DNA for the CDR3: TGTGCCAGCAGCGCAGGGAGGGTTTTCGTATCTGAAGCTTTCTTT. V is TRBV11-3 and J is TRBJ1-1, with D possibly being TRBD1 (5 bases). Trimming cost V 5 bases and J 6 bases, with 19 bases left between them. CDR1 and CDR2 from the germline V gene are SGHNT and YENEEA. This CDR3 contains 15 residues.

CDR3 nucleotides: TGTGCCAGCAGCTTTGCGCGGGGTTCGGTGGGCTACACCTTC. It translates to CASSFARGSVGYTF. The chain is built from TRBV5-6 and TRBJ1-2; D is unclear. Germline assignment: CDR1 SGHDT and CDR2 YYEEEE. The CDR3 runs to 14 residues. The V end was cut by 2 bases, the J end by 8 bases, with 16 bases between. The entire variable domain, with the rest obtained from reference TRBV5-6 and TRBJ1-2, is as follows: DAGVTQSPTHLIKTRGQQVTLRCSPKSGHDTVSWYQQALGQGPQFIFQYYEEEERQRGNFPDRFSGHQFPNYSSELNVNALLLGDSALYLCASSFARGSVGYTFGSGTRLTVV.

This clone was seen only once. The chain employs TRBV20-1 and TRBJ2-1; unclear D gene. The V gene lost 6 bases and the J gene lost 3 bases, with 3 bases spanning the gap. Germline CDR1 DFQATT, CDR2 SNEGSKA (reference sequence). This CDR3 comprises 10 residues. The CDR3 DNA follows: TGCAGTGCCCTCTACAATGAGCAGTTCTTC. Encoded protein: CSALYNEQFF.

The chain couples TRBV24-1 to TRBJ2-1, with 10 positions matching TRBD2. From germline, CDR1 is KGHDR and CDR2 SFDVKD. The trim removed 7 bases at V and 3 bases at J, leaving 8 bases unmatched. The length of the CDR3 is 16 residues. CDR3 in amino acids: CATSNTGTSVYNEQFF. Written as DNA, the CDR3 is TGTGCCACCAGCAATACCGGGACTAGCGTCTACAATGAGCAGTTCTTC.

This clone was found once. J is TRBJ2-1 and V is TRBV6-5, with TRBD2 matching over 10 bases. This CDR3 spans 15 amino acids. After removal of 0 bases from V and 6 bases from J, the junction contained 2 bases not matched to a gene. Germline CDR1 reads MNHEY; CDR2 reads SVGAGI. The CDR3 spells CASSYSAGGPNEQFF. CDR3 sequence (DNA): TGTGCCAGCAGTTACTCAGCGGGAGGGCCCAATGAGCAGTTCTTC.

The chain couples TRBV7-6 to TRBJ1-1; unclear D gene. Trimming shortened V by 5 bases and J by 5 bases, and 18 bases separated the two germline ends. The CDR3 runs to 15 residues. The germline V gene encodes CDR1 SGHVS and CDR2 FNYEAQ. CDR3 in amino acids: CASSAARGPVTEAFF. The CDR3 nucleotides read TGTGCCAGCAGCGCAGCAAGAGGCCCGGTAACTGAAGCTTTCTTT.

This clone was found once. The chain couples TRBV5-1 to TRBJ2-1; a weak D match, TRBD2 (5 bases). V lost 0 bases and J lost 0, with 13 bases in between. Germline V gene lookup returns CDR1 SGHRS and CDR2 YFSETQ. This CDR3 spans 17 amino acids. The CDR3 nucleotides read TGCGCCAGCAGCTTGGCACGGGGTTCGAGCTCCTACAATGAGCAGTTCTTC. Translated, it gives CASSLARGSSSYNEQFF. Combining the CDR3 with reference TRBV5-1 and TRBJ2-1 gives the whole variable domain KAGVTQTPRYLIKTRGQQVTLSCSPISGHRSVSWYQQTPGQGLQFLFEYFSETQRNKGNFPGRFSGRQFSNSRSEMNVSTLELGDSALYLCASSLARGSSSYNEQFFGPGTRLTVL.

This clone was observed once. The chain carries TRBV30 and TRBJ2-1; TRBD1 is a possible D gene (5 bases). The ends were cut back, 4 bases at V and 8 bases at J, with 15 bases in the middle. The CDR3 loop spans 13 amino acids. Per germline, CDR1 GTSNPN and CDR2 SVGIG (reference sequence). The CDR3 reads CAWKQDEVDEQFF. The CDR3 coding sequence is TGTGCCTGGAAACAGGATGAGGTGGATGAGCAGTTCTTC.

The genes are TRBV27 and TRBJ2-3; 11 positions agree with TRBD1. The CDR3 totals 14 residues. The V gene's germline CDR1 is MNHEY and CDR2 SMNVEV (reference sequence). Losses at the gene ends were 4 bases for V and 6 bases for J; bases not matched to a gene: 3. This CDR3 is CASSSGTGGDTQYF. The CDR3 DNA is TGTGCCAGCAGTTCCGGGACAGGGGGGGATACGCAGTATTTT.

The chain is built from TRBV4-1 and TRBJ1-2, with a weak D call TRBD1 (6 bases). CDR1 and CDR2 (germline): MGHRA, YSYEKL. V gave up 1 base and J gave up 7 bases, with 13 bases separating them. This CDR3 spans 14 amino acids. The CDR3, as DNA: TGCGCCAGCAGCCAAGTGGGGGGGGCTGGTGGCTACACCTTC. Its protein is CASSQVGGAGGYTF.

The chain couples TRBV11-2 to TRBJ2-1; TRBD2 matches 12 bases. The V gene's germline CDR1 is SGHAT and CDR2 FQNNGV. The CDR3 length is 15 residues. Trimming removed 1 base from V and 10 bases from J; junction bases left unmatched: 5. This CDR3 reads CASSLVTSGSLEQFF. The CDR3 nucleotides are TGTGCCAGCAGCTTAGTGACTAGCGGGAGCCTGGAGCAGTTCTTC.

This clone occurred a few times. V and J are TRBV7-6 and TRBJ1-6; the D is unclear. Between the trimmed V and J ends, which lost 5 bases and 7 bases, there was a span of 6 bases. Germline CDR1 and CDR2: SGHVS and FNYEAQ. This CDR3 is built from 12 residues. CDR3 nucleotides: TGTGCCAGCAGCCTACCCAATTCACCCCTCCACTTT. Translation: CASSLPNSPLHF.

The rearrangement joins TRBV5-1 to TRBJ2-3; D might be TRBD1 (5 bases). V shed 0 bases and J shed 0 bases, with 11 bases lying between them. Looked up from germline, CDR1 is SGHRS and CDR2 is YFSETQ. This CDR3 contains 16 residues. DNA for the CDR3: TGCGCCAGCAGCTTGGTGGGCAGGGTCAGCACAGATACGCAGTATTTT. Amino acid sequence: CASSLVGRVSTDTQYF.

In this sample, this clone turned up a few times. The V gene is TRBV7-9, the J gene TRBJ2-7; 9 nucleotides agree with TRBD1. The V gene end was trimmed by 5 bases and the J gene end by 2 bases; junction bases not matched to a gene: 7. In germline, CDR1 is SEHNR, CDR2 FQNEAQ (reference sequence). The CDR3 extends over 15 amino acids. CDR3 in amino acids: CASSVGQGKTYEQYF. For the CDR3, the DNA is TGTGCCAGCAGCGTAGGACAGGGGAAGACCTACGAGCAGTACTTC. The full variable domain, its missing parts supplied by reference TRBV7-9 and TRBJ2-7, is DTGVSQNPRHKITKRGQNVTFRCDPISEHNRLYWYRQTLGQGPEFLTYFQNEAQLEKSRLLSDRFSAERPKGSFSTLEIQRTEQGDSAMYLCASSVGQGKTYEQYFGPGTRLTVT.

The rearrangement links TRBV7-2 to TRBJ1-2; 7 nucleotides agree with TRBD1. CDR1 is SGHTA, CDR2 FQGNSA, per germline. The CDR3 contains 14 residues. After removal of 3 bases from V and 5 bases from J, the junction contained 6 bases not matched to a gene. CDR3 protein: CASSLRQGIYGYTF. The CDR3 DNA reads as TGTGCCAGCAGCTTGCGACAGGGTATATATGGCTACACCTTC.

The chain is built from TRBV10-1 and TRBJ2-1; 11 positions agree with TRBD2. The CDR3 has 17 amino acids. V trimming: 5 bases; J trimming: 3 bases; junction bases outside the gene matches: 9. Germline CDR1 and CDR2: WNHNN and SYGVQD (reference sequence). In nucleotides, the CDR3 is TGCGCCAGCAGTCGTTCTCTGACTAGCGGGATCTACAATGAGCAGTTCTTC. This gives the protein CASSRSLTSGIYNEQFF.

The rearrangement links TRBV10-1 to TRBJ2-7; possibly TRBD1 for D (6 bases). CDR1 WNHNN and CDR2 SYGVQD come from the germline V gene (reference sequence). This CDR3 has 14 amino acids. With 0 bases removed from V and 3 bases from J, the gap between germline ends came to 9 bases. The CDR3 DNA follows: TGCGCCAGCAGTGAGTCAGGGGACAACTACGAGCAGTACTTC. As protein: CASSESGDNYEQYF.

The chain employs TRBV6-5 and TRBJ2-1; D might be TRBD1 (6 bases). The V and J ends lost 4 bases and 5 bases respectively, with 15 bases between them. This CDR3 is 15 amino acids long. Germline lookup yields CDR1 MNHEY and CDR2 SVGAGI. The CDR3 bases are TGTGCCAGCAGTTCCCGACAGGCCCTTCACAATGAGCAGTTCTTC. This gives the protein CASSSRQALHNEQFF.

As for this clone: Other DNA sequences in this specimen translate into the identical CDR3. CDR3 protein: CASSPLREGQETQYF. As DNA, the CDR3 is TGTGCCAGCTCACCACTGAGGGAGGGCCAAGAGACCCAGTACTTC. The chain carries TRBV18 and TRBJ2-5, with 7 bases identical to TRBD2. The CDR3 is 15 residues long. V dropped 1 base and J dropped 1; count of bases not matched to a gene: 3. The V gene's germline CDR1 is KGHSH and CDR2 LQKENI.

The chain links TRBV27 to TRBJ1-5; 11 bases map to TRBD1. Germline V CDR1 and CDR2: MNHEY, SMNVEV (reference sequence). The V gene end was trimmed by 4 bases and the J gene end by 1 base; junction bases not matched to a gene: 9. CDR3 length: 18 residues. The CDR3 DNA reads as TGTGCCAGCAGTTCCTGGACAGGGGGCGCAGGGAGCAATCAGCCCCAGCATTTT. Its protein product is CASSSWTGGAGSNQPQHF.

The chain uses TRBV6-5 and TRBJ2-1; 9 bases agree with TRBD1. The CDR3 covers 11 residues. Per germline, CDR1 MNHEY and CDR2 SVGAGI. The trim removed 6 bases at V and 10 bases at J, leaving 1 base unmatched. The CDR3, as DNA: TGTGCCAGCAGGGGGACAGGGGAGCAGTTCTTC. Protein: CASRGTGEQFF.

DNA of the CDR3: TGTGCCAGCTCACCCGGCCGGGTCGAGCAGTACTTC. Translated, it gives CASSPGRVEQYF. The chain joins TRBV18 to TRBJ2-7; no clear D. V shed 3 bases and J shed 6 bases, with 9 bases lying between them. The germline CDR1 and CDR2 sequences are KGHSH and LQKENI. CDR3 length: 12 amino acids.

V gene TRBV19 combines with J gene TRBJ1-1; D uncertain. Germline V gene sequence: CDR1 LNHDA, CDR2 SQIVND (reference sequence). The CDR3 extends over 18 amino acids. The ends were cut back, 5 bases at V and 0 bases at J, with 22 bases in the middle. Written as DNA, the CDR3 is TGTGCCAGTAGTTCTAAGCCCCGTATTTCGCTAATGAACACTGAAGCTTTCTTT. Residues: CASSSKPRISLMNTEAFF.

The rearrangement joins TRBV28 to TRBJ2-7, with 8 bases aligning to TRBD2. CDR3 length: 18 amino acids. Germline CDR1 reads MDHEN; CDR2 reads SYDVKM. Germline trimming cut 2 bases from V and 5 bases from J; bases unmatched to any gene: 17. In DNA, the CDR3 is TGTGCCAGCAGTTTAAAGGTGGTAGCGGGAAAGTATCGGCACGAGCAGTACTTC. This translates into CASSLKVVAGKYRHEQYF.

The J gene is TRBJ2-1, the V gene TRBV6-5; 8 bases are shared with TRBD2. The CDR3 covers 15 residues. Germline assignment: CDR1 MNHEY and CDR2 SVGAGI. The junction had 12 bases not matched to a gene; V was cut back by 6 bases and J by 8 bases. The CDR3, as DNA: TGTGCCAGCAGGGAGAGCGGGAGTCAGGTACATGAGCAGTTCTTC. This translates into CASRESGSQVHEQFF.

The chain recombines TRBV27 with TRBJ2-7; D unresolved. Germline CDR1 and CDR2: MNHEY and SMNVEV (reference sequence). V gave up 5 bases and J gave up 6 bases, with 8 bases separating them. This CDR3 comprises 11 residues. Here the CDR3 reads CASSRYPEQYV. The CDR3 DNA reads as TGTGCCAGCAGTCGCTACCCCGAGCAGTACGTC.

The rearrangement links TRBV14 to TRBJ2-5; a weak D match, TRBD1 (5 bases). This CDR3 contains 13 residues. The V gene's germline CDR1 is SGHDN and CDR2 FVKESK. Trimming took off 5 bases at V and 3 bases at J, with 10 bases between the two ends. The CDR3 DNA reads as TGTGCCAGCAGCTCCGACAGAAAAGAGACCCAGTACTTC. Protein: CASSSDRKETQYF.

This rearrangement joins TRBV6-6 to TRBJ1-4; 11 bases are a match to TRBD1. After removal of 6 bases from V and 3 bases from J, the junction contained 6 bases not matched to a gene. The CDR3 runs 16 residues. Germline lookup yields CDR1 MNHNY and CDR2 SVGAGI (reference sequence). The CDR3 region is CASRNRDRGANEKLFF. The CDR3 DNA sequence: TGTGCCAGCAGGAACCGGGACAGGGGGGCTAATGAAAAACTGTTTTTT.

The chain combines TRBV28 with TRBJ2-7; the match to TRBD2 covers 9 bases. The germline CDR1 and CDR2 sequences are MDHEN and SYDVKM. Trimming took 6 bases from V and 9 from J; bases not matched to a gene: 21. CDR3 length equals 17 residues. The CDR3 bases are TGTGCCAGCAGCCGCATAATAGCGGGAGTTGCTCTAAGTGGGCAGTACTTC. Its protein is CASSRIIAGVALSGQYF. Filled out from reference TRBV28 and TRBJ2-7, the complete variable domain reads DVKVTQSSRYLVKRTGEKVFLECVQDMDHENMFWYRQDPGLGLRLIYFSYDVKMKEKGDIPEGYSVSREKKERFSLILESASTNQTSMYLCASSRIIAGVALSGQYFGPGTRLTVT.

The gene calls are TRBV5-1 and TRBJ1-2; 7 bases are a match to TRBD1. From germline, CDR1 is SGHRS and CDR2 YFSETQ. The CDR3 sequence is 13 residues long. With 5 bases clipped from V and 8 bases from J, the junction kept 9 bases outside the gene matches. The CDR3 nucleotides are TGCGCCAGCAGGGAGACAGGGTCAGGAGGCTACACCTTC. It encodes CASRETGSGGYTF.

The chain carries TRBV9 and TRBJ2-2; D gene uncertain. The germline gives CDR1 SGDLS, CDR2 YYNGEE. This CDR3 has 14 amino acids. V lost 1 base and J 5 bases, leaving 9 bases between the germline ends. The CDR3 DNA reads TGTGCCAGCAGCGTACGCATCAGAACCGGGGAGCTGTTTTTT. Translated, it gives CASSVRIRTGELFF.